A single sample gave rise to the 21 T cell receptor beta chains below, sequenced in a study of blood T cell repertoires in COVID-19. Measured with immunoSEQ multiplex PCR; TCRdb has only the in-frame clones, and not every one. The repertoire consists of about 220,000 clones, with 70% to 90% occurring once and the leading ten covering around 3%. The material sequenced was peripheral blood. Every receptor here comes from a man aged 50 or older who had recovered from COVID-19.

This chain connects TRBV5-1 to TRBJ2-5; 8 bases match TRBD2. V lost 0 bases and J lost 5; bases outside the gene matches: 6. Looked up from germline, CDR1 is SGHRS and CDR2 is YFSETQ. This CDR3 has 15 residues. The CDR3 loop reads CASSLGLGRGETQYF. For the CDR3, the DNA is TGCGCCAGCAGCTTGGGACTCGGGAGGGGGGAGACCCAGTACTTC. Based on the CDR3 plus reference TRBV5-1 and TRBJ2-5, the full variable domain is KAGVTQTPRYLIKTRGQQVTLSCSPISGHRSVSWYQQTPGQGLQFLFEYFSETQRNKGNFPGRFSGRQFSNSRSEMNVSTLELGDSALYLCASSLGLGRGETQYFGPGTRLLVL.

The CDR3 sequence: CASSQYGLEPQHF. The CDR3 nucleotides are TGCGCCAGCAGTCAATACGGTTTGGAGCCCCAGCATTTT. The chain uses TRBV23-1 and TRBJ1-5; D is ambiguous. TRBV23-1 is an open reading frame whose function is uncertain. This CDR3 comprises 13 residues. V was trimmed by 1 base and J by 8 bases, leaving 9 bases between them.

The chain couples TRBV15 to TRBJ2-7, with D possibly TRBD2 on 7 matching bases. This CDR3 is 16 amino acids long. V shed 0 bases and J shed 4 bases, with 16 bases lying between them. The germline V gene has CDR1 LNHNV and CDR2 YYDKDF (reference sequence). CDR3 bases: TGTGCCACCAGCAGAGAACAGGGATTCGGGGGGTACGAGCAGTACTTC. Protein product: CATSREQGFGGYEQYF.

This chain connects TRBV24-1 to TRBJ2-2; TRBD2 agrees at 7 bases. Germline-derived CDR1 and CDR2 are KGHDR and SFDVKD. V lost 7 bases to trimming and J lost 1 base; unmatched junction nucleotides: 8. CDR3 length: 16 residues. CDR3 residues: CATREASGGNTGELFF. The DNA of the CDR3 is TGTGCCACCAGGGAGGCTAGCGGAGGGAACACCGGGGAGCTGTTTTTT.

The rearrangement uses TRBV9 and TRBJ2-3, with unresolved D. Looked up from germline, CDR1 is SGDLS and CDR2 is YYNGEE. Trimming stripped 2 bases from V and 0 bases from J, with 4 bases between. CDR3 length: 13 residues. Here the CDR3 reads CASSVSSTDTQYF. In nucleotides, the CDR3 is TGTGCCAGCAGCGTGTCTAGCACAGATACGCAGTATTTT.

This chain connects TRBV11-2 to TRBJ2-7; 8 bases agree with TRBD1. The V segment lost 4 bases and the J segment 4 bases; nucleotides outside the gene matches: 9. CDR1 SGHAT and CDR2 FQNNGV come from the germline V gene. The CDR3 is 15 amino acids. The CDR3 DNA is TGTGCCAGCAGCTACACGACAGGGGTAACGTACGAGCAGTACTTC. It specifies CASSYTTGVTYEQYF. Filled out from reference TRBV11-2 and TRBJ2-7, the complete variable domain reads EAGVAQSPRYKIIEKRQSVAFWCNPISGHATLYWYQQILGQGPKLLIQFQNNGVVDDSQLPKDRFSAERLKGVDSTLKIQPAKLEDSAVYLCASSYTTGVTYEQYFGPGTRLTVT.

V gene TRBV7-2 combines with J gene TRBJ2-4; TRBD2 agrees at 11 bases. The CDR3 extends over 17 amino acids. V lost 7 bases to trimming and J lost 6 bases; unmatched junction nucleotides: 14. The germline gives CDR1 SGHTA, CDR2 FQGNSA. The DNA for the CDR3 is TGTGCCAGCATTCACCGGCTAGCGGGAGGCAAGGGAAACATTCAGTACTTC. Translation gives CASIHRLAGGKGNIQYF.

The chain carries TRBV28 and TRBJ1-2, with 7 bases aligning to TRBD1. CDR1 and CDR2 from the germline V gene are MDHEN and SYDVKM. This CDR3 contains 15 residues. The V and J ends lost 6 bases and 1 base, in that order; junction bases with no gene match: 8. The DNA of the CDR3 is TGTGCCAGCAGGACCGGGACAGAATATAACTATGGCTACACCTTC. Its protein is CASRTGTEYNYGYTF.

The CDR3 coding sequence is TGTGCCAGCAGCCCCAGGGCCTCCCTCCTCCTGAACACTGAAGCTTTCTTT. This encodes CASSPRASLLLNTEAFF. This chain joins TRBV7-8 and TRBJ1-1; D may be TRBD1 (5 bases). V lost 5 bases and J lost 0, with 19 bases in between. CDR1 SGHVS and CDR2 FQNEAQ come from the germline V gene. This CDR3 spans 17 amino acids.

The chain carries TRBV2 and TRBJ2-5; TRBD1 agrees at 9 bases. The V gene's germline CDR1 is SNHLY and CDR2 FYNNEI. The junction had 11 bases not matched to a gene; V was cut back by 11 bases and J by 4 bases. The CDR3 runs to 14 residues. This CDR3 is CAGQQGARVETQYF. The CDR3 DNA reads as TGTGCCGGTCAACAGGGGGCGCGAGTAGAGACCCAGTACTTC.

The genes are TRBV18 and TRBJ2-5; no clear D gene. Germline CDR1 KGHSH, CDR2 LQKENI. CDR3 length equals 13 residues. Deletions cut 5 bases from V and 4 bases from J, with 11 bases between. The CDR3 DNA follows: TGTGCCAGCTCAATCGGCAGGCGAGAGACCCAGTACTTC. Translation gives CASSIGRRETQYF.

The chain recombines TRBV6-5 with TRBJ2-2, with 13 bases matching TRBD2. In germline, CDR1 is MNHEY, CDR2 SVGAGI. The CDR3 is 16 amino acids. Unmatched junction bases numbered 4, after V lost 4 bases and J lost 5 bases. CDR3 sequence: CASSWTSGSLTGELFF. The CDR3 nucleotides are TGTGCCAGCAGTTGGACTAGCGGGAGTCTAACCGGGGAGCTGTTTTTT.

The chain combines TRBV18 with TRBJ2-5; 8 bases agree with TRBD1. The junction had 1 base not matched to a gene; V was cut back by 3 bases and J by 4 bases. This CDR3 spans 13 amino acids. Germline lookup yields CDR1 KGHSH and CDR2 LQKENI. The CDR3 DNA reads TGTGCCAGCTCACCCCAGGGGGCAGAGACCCAGTACTTC. As protein: CASSPQGAETQYF.

The rearrangement joins TRBV5-1 to TRBJ2-5; maybe TRBD2 (7 bases). This CDR3 contains 16 residues. Trimming took 0 bases from V and 3 from J, leaving 15 bases between them. Germline V gene lookup returns CDR1 SGHRS and CDR2 YFSETQ. This CDR3 reads CASSLVRGTKKETQYF. DNA for the CDR3: TGCGCCAGCAGCTTGGTGCGGGGGACAAAAAAAGAGACCCAGTACTTC.

A few counts support this clone. The rearrangement uses TRBV4-2 and TRBJ2-2, with 11 bases matching TRBD2. The V gene end was trimmed by 4 bases and the J gene end by 4 bases; junction bases not matched to a gene: 5. This CDR3 region has 16 residues. The germline CDR1 and CDR2 sequences are LGHNA and YNFKEQ. CDR3 coding DNA: TGTGCCAGCAGCCGAGGACTAGCGGGCTCCACCGGGGAGCTGTTTTTT. Translation gives CASSRGLAGSTGELFF.

The chain links TRBV7-9 to TRBJ2-5, with TRBD2 matching 16 bases. The V segment lost 5 bases and the J segment 1 base; nucleotides outside the gene matches: 4. Germline V lookup: CDR1 SEHNR, CDR2 FQNEAQ (reference sequence). This CDR3 has 17 residues. CDR3 bases: TGTGCCAGCAGCACGGGACTAGCGGGAGGGATCCAAGAGACCCAGTACTTC. It yields the protein CASSTGLAGGIQETQYF. Complete variable domain (other parts from reference TRBV7-9 and TRBJ2-5): DTGVSQNPRHKITKRGQNVTFRCDPISEHNRLYWYRQTLGQGPEFLTYFQNEAQLEKSRLLSDRFSAERPKGSFSTLEIQRTEQGDSAMYLCASSTGLAGGIQETQYFGPGTRLLVL.

The chain combines TRBV7-2 with TRBJ2-3, with 10 positions matching TRBD2. The germline CDR1 and CDR2 sequences are SGHTA and FQGNSA. V trimming: 5 bases; J trimming: 3 bases; junction bases outside the gene matches: 14. The CDR3 is made up of 18 amino acids. The DNA of the CDR3 is TGTGCCAGCAGCACACCCCTAGGGACTAGCGATGTGACAGATACGCAGTATTTT. It encodes CASSTPLGTSDVTDTQYF. Together with reference TRBV7-2 and TRBJ2-3, the CDR3 gives the full variable domain: GAGVSQSPSNKVTEKGKDVELRCDPISGHTALYWYRQSLGQGLEFLIYFQGNSAPDKSGLPSDRFSAERTGGSVSTLTIQRTQQEDSAVYLCASSTPLGTSDVTDTQYFGPGTRLTVL.

This chain joins TRBV12-3 or TRBV12-4 and TRBJ1-1; 9 bases line up with TRBD1. The CDR3 runs to 11 residues. V lost 8 bases to trimming and J lost 11 bases; unmatched junction nucleotides: 6. CDR3 in amino acids: CASVQGARAFF. DNA of the CDR3: TGTGCCAGCGTACAGGGGGCCCGTGCTTTCTTT.

The chain uses TRBV19 and TRBJ1-2; D is ambiguous. Germline V gene lookup returns CDR1 LNHDA and CDR2 SQIVND (reference sequence). The germline V and J ends were trimmed by 3 bases and 8 bases, with 13 bases remaining between them. The CDR3 sequence is 13 residues long. Here the CDR3 DNA reads TGTGCCAGTAGTATCGGGTATATATCCGGCTACACCTTC. Translation: CASSIGYISGYTF.

This clone has more than one count but fewer than ten. CDR3 nucleotides: TGTGCCAGCAGTGAAATGGGAAGGGGGGAGACCCAGTACTTC. Its protein product is CASSEMGRGETQYF. This chain uses TRBV6-1 with TRBJ2-5; D may be TRBD1 (6 bases). V lost 2 bases, J lost 5 bases, and 12 bases lay in between. Germline CDR1 is MNHNS and CDR2 is SASEGT. CDR3 length: 14 residues.

This chain links TRBV7-9 with TRBJ2-5; D is uncertain. Trimming removed 4 bases from V and 5 bases from J, with 5 bases in between. Germline V gene lookup returns CDR1 SEHNR and CDR2 FQNEAQ (reference sequence). The CDR3 consists of 11 residues. The CDR3 sequence is CASSYLETQYF. CDR3 nucleotide sequence: TGTGCCAGCAGCTATCTGGAGACCCAGTACTTC.